One sample yielded the 30 T cell receptor beta chains listed below, sequenced in a study of blood T cell repertoires in COVID-19. This table comes from immunoSEQ multiplex PCR, and its TCRdb copy is limited to in-frame clones, with some not included. This table has 59,000 or so clones, approximately 80% appearing once. Sequenced sample: peripheral blood. The receptors shown here come from a woman of 80 years or more with active or convalescent COVID-19.

The rearrangement joins TRBV19 to TRBJ1-1, with TRBD1 matching 8 bases. This CDR3 spans 14 amino acids. V lost 8 bases and J lost 1; bases outside the gene matches: 6. Germline V lookup: CDR1 LNHDA, CDR2 SQIVND (reference sequence). The CDR3 loop reads CASRGTGPNTEAFF. The CDR3 DNA sequence: TGTGCCAGTCGAGGGACAGGACCGAACACTGAAGCTTTCTTT.

In this sample, this clone turned up once. This chain links TRBV2 with TRBJ1-5; D possibly corresponds to TRBD1 (5 bases). Trimming cost V 8 bases and J 0 bases, with 20 bases left between them. This CDR3 comprises 17 residues. Germline CDR1 and CDR2: SNHLY and FYNNEI. This CDR3 reads CASAARVAVNSNQPQHF. The CDR3 DNA reads as TGTGCCAGCGCAGCCAGGGTGGCGGTGAATAGCAATCAGCCCCAGCATTTT. Full variable domain (missing parts from reference TRBV2 and TRBJ1-5): EPEVTQTPSHQVTQMGQEVILRCVPISNHLYFYWYRQILGQKVEFLVSFYNNEISEKSEIFDDQFSVERPDGSNFTLKIRSTKLEDSAMYFCASAARVAVNSNQPQHFGDGTRLSIL.

The chain combines TRBV29-1 with TRBJ1-6; D perhaps matches TRBD1 (5 bases). The CDR3 has 13 amino acids. Germline V lookup: CDR1 SQVTM, CDR2 ANQGSEA. The ends were cut back, 6 bases at V and 0 bases at J, with 6 bases in the middle. For the CDR3, the DNA is TGCAGCGTACAGGACTCCTATAATTCACCCCTCCACTTT. This sequence encodes CSVQDSYNSPLHF.

This chain joins TRBV12-5 and TRBJ1-1, with a tentative D call TRBD1 (6 bases). Trimming shortened V by 8 bases and J by 5 bases, and 12 bases separated the two germline ends. This CDR3 has 12 residues. From germline, CDR1 is LGHNT and CDR2 FRNRAP. The CDR3 sequence is CASTRGGTEAFF. CDR3 nucleotides: TGTGCTAGTACGAGGGGGGGGACTGAAGCTTTCTTT.

This sequence joins TRBV4-1 and TRBJ1-6; the D gene is possibly TRBD1 (6 bases). There are 16 residues in the CDR3. V was shortened by 2 bases and J by 1 base, with 9 bases between the two germline ends. CDR1 and CDR2 (germline): MGHRA, YSYEKL. In nucleotides, the CDR3 is TGCGCCAGCAGCCAAACCGGACAGTCCTATAATTCACCCCTCCACTTT. It yields the protein CASSQTGQSYNSPLHF.

The chain couples TRBV15 to TRBJ1-2, with 7 bases aligning to TRBD1. Germline CDR1 and CDR2: LNHNV and YYDKDF (reference sequence). J was trimmed by 4 bases and V by 4 bases; bases with no gene match: 12. CDR3 length equals 16 residues. The DNA for the CDR3 is TGTGCCACCAGCAACCGACAGGGAGGTTTCGGCTATGGCTACACCTTC. This codes for CATSNRQGGFGYGYTF.

This clone was seen a handful of times. The J gene is TRBJ2-7, the V gene TRBV28; D perhaps matches TRBD1 (6 bases). Germline values: CDR1 MDHEN, CDR2 SYDVKM. The CDR3 loop spans 14 amino acids. Trimming took 6 bases from V and 2 from J, leaving 14 bases between them. The CDR3 nucleotides are TGTGCCAGCAGAACCCTTACAGGGCCCTACGAGCAGTACTTC. This codes for CASRTLTGPYEQYF.

Of note for this clone: Other DNA sequences within the sample encode an identical CDR3. The chain joins TRBV24-1 to TRBJ1-2, with D possibly being TRBD1 (5 bases). The CDR3 contains 14 residues. The V gene lost 1 base and the J gene lost 1 base, with 6 bases spanning the gap. Germline V gives CDR1 KGHDR, CDR2 SFDVKD. The CDR3 coding sequence is TGTGCCACCAGTGATTTCGACAGTAACTATGGCTACACCTTC. Its translation is CATSDFDSNYGYTF.

CDR3 amino acids: CASSLDSPTYEQYF. The CDR3, as DNA: TGCGCCAGCAGCCTGGACAGCCCGACCTACGAGCAGTACTTC. V and J are TRBV5-1 and TRBJ2-7; a possible D gene is TRBD1 (6 bases). The CDR3 consists of 14 residues. CDR1 is SGHRS, CDR2 YFSETQ, per germline. With 4 bases removed from V and 2 bases from J, the gap between germline ends came to 13 bases. The variable domain in full, with the rest retrieved from reference TRBV5-1 and TRBJ2-7, is KAGVTQTPRYLIKTRGQQVTLSCSPISGHRSVSWYQQTPGQGLQFLFEYFSETQRNKGNFPGRFSGRQFSNSRSEMNVSTLELGDSALYLCASSLDSPTYEQYFGPGTRLTVT.

This chain uses TRBV24-1 with TRBJ1-2; 8 positions agree with TRBD1. This CDR3 spans 14 amino acids. In germline, CDR1 is KGHDR, CDR2 SFDVKD. V lost 8 bases to trimming and J lost 0 bases; unmatched junction nucleotides: 4. The CDR3 sequence is CATMGTGPNYGYTF. CDR3 coding DNA: TGTGCCACCATGGGGACAGGACCTAACTATGGCTACACCTTC.

The chain links TRBV6-5 to TRBJ2-2, with D possibly TRBD2 on 6 matching bases. V lost 7 bases and J lost 7, with 16 bases in between. The CDR3 totals 14 residues. From germline, CDR1 is MNHEY and CDR2 SVGAGI. The CDR3 loop reads CASNRVGGYGELFF. For the CDR3, the DNA is TGTGCCAGCAACAGAGTGGGGGGTTACGGGGAGCTGTTTTTT.

V and J are TRBV9 and TRBJ2-3; 7 bases match TRBD1. The V and J ends lost 0 bases and 5 bases, in that order; junction bases with no gene match: 6. The V gene's germline CDR1 is SGDLS and CDR2 YYNGEE. CDR3 length equals 15 residues. The DNA for the CDR3 is TGTGCCAGCAGCGTAGACGGGACAGTAGGAGATACGCAGTATTTT. Translation: CASSVDGTVGDTQYF. Drawing the rest from reference TRBV9 and TRBJ2-3, the complete variable domain is DSGVTQTPKHLITATGQRVTLRCSPRSGDLSVYWYQQSLDQGLQFLIQYYNGEERAKGNILERFSAQQFPDLHSELNLSSLELGDSALYFCASSVDGTVGDTQYFGPGTRLTVL.

This clone is a singleton in its sample. V is TRBV11-3 and J is TRBJ2-7; D gene uncertain. CDR1 is SGHNT, CDR2 YENEEA, per germline. Trimming stripped 4 bases from V and 3 bases from J, with 13 bases between. The CDR3 sequence is 14 residues long. Here the CDR3 DNA reads TGTGCCAGCAGCTCGACAACAGCAAGCTACGAGCAGTACTTC. Encoded protein: CASSSTTASYEQYF.

This chain links TRBV28 with TRBJ1-5; D is possibly TRBD1 (5 bases). This CDR3 has 13 amino acids. Germline V gives CDR1 MDHEN, CDR2 SYDVKM. V was trimmed by 4 bases and J by 3 bases, leaving 7 bases between them. The CDR3: CASSSGFNQPQHF. In nucleotides, the CDR3 is TGTGCCAGCAGTTCAGGGTTCAATCAGCCCCAGCATTTT.

The chain is built from TRBV9 and TRBJ1-1, with D tentatively TRBD1 (5 bases). With 0 bases removed from V and 8 bases from J, the gap between germline ends came to 11 bases. CDR1 and CDR2 (germline): SGDLS, YYNGEE. The CDR3 runs 13 residues. CDR3 sequence (DNA): TGTGCCAGCAGCGTAGAAGGGGCAGAGGAAGCTTTCTTT. This encodes CASSVEGAEEAFF. The full variable domain, completed using reference TRBV9 and TRBJ1-1, is DSGVTQTPKHLITATGQRVTLRCSPRSGDLSVYWYQQSLDQGLQFLIQYYNGEERAKGNILERFSAQQFPDLHSELNLSSLELGDSALYFCASSVEGAEEAFFGQGTRLTVV.

The chain recombines TRBV11-2 with TRBJ1-2; D ambiguous. The CDR3 totals 14 residues. Trimming removed 1 base from V and 5 bases from J, with 11 bases in between. From germline, CDR1 is SGHAT and CDR2 FQNNGV. The CDR3 DNA is TGTGCCAGCAGCTTAGGGGAGACGGTTTATGGCTACACCTTC. Its protein product is CASSLGETVYGYTF.

The chain has TRBV7-3 and TRBJ1-6, with 8 bases that match TRBD1. Germline-derived CDR1 and CDR2 are SGHTA and FQGTGA. After removal of 5 bases from V and 5 bases from J, the junction contained 5 bases not matched to a gene. The CDR3 has 15 amino acids. CDR3 sequence reads: CASSPQGGNNSPLHF. The CDR3 nucleotides are TGTGCCAGCAGCCCACAGGGGGGAAATAATTCACCCCTCCACTTT.

This clone turned up a few times. The chain uses TRBV27 and TRBJ1-4; TRBD1 might be the D (6 bases). Trimming pared 3 bases from V and 3 bases from J, leaving 11 bases between. The CDR3 covers 15 residues. Germline lookup yields CDR1 MNHEY and CDR2 SMNVEV (reference sequence). The DNA of the CDR3 is TGTGCCAGCAGTTTCCTAGGGGGGGCTAATGAAAAACTGTTTTTT. Protein: CASSFLGGANEKLFF.

The chain couples TRBV19 to TRBJ1-4; TRBD1 matches 9 bases. The trim removed 8 bases at V and 0 bases at J, leaving 7 bases unmatched. Germline CDR1 and CDR2: LNHDA and SQIVND (reference sequence). This CDR3 has 16 amino acids. CDR3 DNA sequence: TGTGCCAGTGGTCCGGGACAGGGCTCAACTAATGAAAAACTGTTTTTT. Amino acids: CASGPGQGSTNEKLFF.

The chain carries TRBV14 and TRBJ2-1, with a tentative D call TRBD2 (6 bases). Germline loops: CDR1 SGHDN, CDR2 FVKESK. The CDR3 loop spans 16 amino acids. V lost 3 bases and J 0 bases, leaving 12 bases between the germline ends. CDR3 in amino acids: CASSQEGPSSYNEQFF. CDR3 in DNA: TGTGCCAGCAGCCAGGAGGGTCCTAGCTCCTACAATGAGCAGTTCTTC.

The V and J genes are TRBV14 and TRBJ2-3; the match to TRBD2 covers 7 bases. Trimming cost V 0 bases and J 4 bases; bases outside gene matches: 10. Germline lookup yields CDR1 SGHDN and CDR2 FVKESK. The CDR3 consists of 17 residues. The CDR3 DNA sequence: TGTGCCAGCAGCCAAGAAGGGAGAGGAGGGAGGGCAGATACGCAGTATTTT. It yields the protein CASSQEGRGGRADTQYF.

The chain is built from TRBV7-2 and TRBJ1-4; D remains unclear. Trimming removed 5 bases from V and 7 bases from J, with 11 bases in between. This CDR3 is built from 13 residues. CDR1 is SGHTA and CDR2 is FQGNSA in the germline V gene. The CDR3 region has the DNA TGTGCCAGCAGCCAACGGGGAACTGAAAAACTGTTTTTT. It codes for CASSQRGTEKLFF.

The chain is built from TRBV20-1 and TRBJ2-1; D remains unclear. CDR1 DFQATT and CDR2 SNEGSKA come from the germline V gene (reference sequence). The CDR3 length is 10 residues. The V gene lost 6 bases and the J gene lost 7 bases, with 7 bases spanning the gap. The CDR3 DNA reads as TGCAGTGCCCGTCGGAATGAGCAGTTCTTC. Translating it yields CSARRNEQFF.

This chain uses TRBV7-2 with TRBJ1-5; 8 bases map to TRBD1. Germline V gene data show CDR1 as SGHTA and CDR2 as FQGNSA. This CDR3 comprises 14 residues. Germline trimming cut 4 bases from V and 5 bases from J; bases unmatched to any gene: 4. The CDR3 bases are TGTGCCAGCAGCTCGGGACAGGCAGATCAGCCCCAGCATTTT. This translates into CASSSGQADQPQHF. Combining the CDR3 with reference TRBV7-2 and TRBJ1-5 gives the whole variable domain GAGVSQSPSNKVTEKGKDVELRCDPISGHTALYWYRQSLGQGLEFLIYFQGNSAPDKSGLPSDRFSAERTGGSVSTLTIQRTQQEDSAVYLCASSSGQADQPQHFGDGTRLSIL.

The chain couples TRBV19 to TRBJ1-5; a possible D gene is TRBD1 (5 bases). Trimming removed 0 bases at V and 2 bases at J, with 8 bases between. The CDR3 length is 15 residues. CDR1 LNHDA and CDR2 SQIVND come from the germline V gene (reference sequence). CDR3 DNA sequence: TGTGCCAGTAGTATAGATCAAGGGGGCAATCAGCCCCAGCATTTT. It yields the protein CASSIDQGGNQPQHF.

The chain is built from TRBV3-1 (or the pseudogene TRBV3-2) and TRBJ2-1; 12 bases are shared with TRBD2. Germline assignment: CDR1 LGHDT and CDR2 YNNKEL (reference sequence). The J segment lost 9 bases and the V segment lost 0 bases, leaving 6 bases of the junction unmatched. This CDR3 spans 16 amino acids. The CDR3 spells CASSQDALAGGVEQFF. CDR3 DNA sequence: TGTGCCAGCAGCCAAGATGCCCTAGCGGGGGGGGTTGAGCAGTTCTTC.

This chain uses TRBV5-1 with TRBJ2-3; 12 positions match TRBD2. This CDR3 region has 17 residues. V lost 4 bases and J lost 2; bases outside the gene matches: 8. Germline CDR1 SGHRS, CDR2 YFSETQ. CDR3 protein: CASSRLASGGATDTQYF. As DNA, the CDR3 is TGCGCCAGCAGCAGGTTGGCTAGCGGGGGGGCCACAGATACGCAGTATTTT.

The chain links TRBV7-9 to TRBJ2-1; the match to TRBD2 covers 8 bases. Germline loops: CDR1 SEHNR, CDR2 FQNEAQ (reference sequence). V gave up 2 bases and J gave up 5 bases; unmatched junction bases: 14. This CDR3 is 18 amino acids long. CDR3 sequence reads: CASSLSPMFAGGHNEQFF. Written as DNA, the CDR3 is TGTGCCAGCAGCTTAAGCCCAATGTTTGCGGGGGGCCACAATGAGCAGTTCTTC.

The chain is built from TRBV11-2 and TRBJ1-2; maybe TRBD1 (5 bases). The V end lost 0 bases, the J end lost 4 bases, and 15 bases lay between the germline ends. Germline lookup yields CDR1 SGHAT and CDR2 FQNNGV. The CDR3 loop spans 16 amino acids. The CDR3 bases are TGTGCCAGCAGCTTAGAACCCTCGACAGTGATCTATGGCTACACCTTC. Protein product: CASSLEPSTVIYGYTF.

This sequence joins TRBV19 and TRBJ1-1; D ambiguous. The CDR3 runs 14 residues. V was trimmed by 7 bases and J by 6 bases, leaving 18 bases between them. The V gene's germline CDR1 is LNHDA and CDR2 SQIVND (reference sequence). CDR3 nucleotide sequence: TGTGCCAGTATCCCCGGGAGGGCGGGAGCTGAAGCTTTCTTT. The encoded protein is CASIPGRAGAEAFF.